The 17 T cell receptor beta chains below all came from one sample that was sequenced in a study of CD8 T cells in ankylosing spondylitis. In TCRdb, the 5' RACE reads were re-called with MiXCR into one record per CDR3 protein. The repertoire includes roughly 30,000 distinct CDR3 sequences, 14% of them detected once, and 30% to 40% sits in the top ten. The source material was blood. These receptors all stem from a male donor with ankylosing spondylitis or in good health (not recorded which).

This chain links TRBV12-3 or TRBV12-4 with TRBJ2-2; D gene uncertain. The V gene lost 5 bases and the J gene lost 6 bases, with 10 bases spanning the gap. CDR3 length equals 13 residues. DNA of the CDR3: TGTGCCAGCAGTCCGACGGGTCCCGGGGAGCTGTTTTTT. Protein sequence: CASSPTGPGELFF.

This clonotype was observed a handful of times. The CDR3 DNA sequence: TGTGCCAGCAGCTTCGGGATTTACAATGAGCAGTTCTTC. The encoded protein is CASSFGIYNEQFF. The chain recombines TRBV5-5 with TRBJ2-1; D is possibly TRBD2 (5 bases). Germline V gene data show CDR1 as SGHKS and CDR2 as YYEKEE (reference sequence). This CDR3 region has 13 residues. V was clipped by 2 bases and J by 4 bases, with 7 bases between them.

The rearrangement joins TRBV6-1 to TRBJ2-1, with TRBD1 matching over 7 bases. CDR3 length: 14 residues. Germline V gene data show CDR1 as MNHNS and CDR2 as SASEGT. V lost 6 bases and J lost 9; bases outside the gene matches: 11. As DNA, the CDR3 is TGTGCCAGCAGCCGACAGGGTCCTGATAGTGAGCAGTTCTTC. This gives the protein CASSRQGPDSEQFF.

The chain is built from TRBV25-1 and TRBJ1-4; D unresolved. V lost 6 bases and J lost 0, with 11 bases in between. Germline V gene lookup returns CDR1 MGHDK and CDR2 SYGVNS. The length of the CDR3 is 15 residues. CDR3 region: CASSLYGATNEKLFF. The CDR3 region has the DNA TGTGCCAGCAGCTTGTACGGTGCAACTAATGAAAAACTGTTTTTT.

The chain combines TRBV20-1 with TRBJ2-7; perhaps D is TRBD1 or TRBD2 (5 bases each). The V gene lost 6 bases and the J gene lost 2 bases, with 17 bases spanning the gap. Germline-derived CDR1 and CDR2 are DFQATT and SNEGSKA (reference sequence). The CDR3 contains 14 residues. CDR3 coding DNA: TGCAGTGCCTCCTCCGGGACCCCCACCTACGAGCAGTACTTC. It codes for CSASSGTPTYEQYF.

This clonotype was seen a few times. This chain links TRBV9 with TRBJ2-5; D might be TRBD2 (6 bases). V dropped 4 bases and J dropped 4 bases, with 11 bases sitting between them. The CDR3 is made up of 13 amino acids. From germline, CDR1 is SGDLS and CDR2 YYNGEE. CDR3 region: CASSRRDLETQYF. The CDR3, as DNA: TGTGCCAGCAGCAGAAGGGACTTAGAGACCCAGTACTTC.

This clonotype has a handful of counts. This chain uses TRBV28 with TRBJ2-3; 11 nucleotides match TRBD2. CDR3 length: 15 residues. Germline assignment: CDR1 MDHEN and CDR2 SYDVKM. Unmatched junction bases numbered 5, after V lost 5 bases and J lost 4 bases. The CDR3 region is CASSPVAGGADTQYF. The CDR3 DNA reads TGTGCCAGCAGTCCGGTAGCGGGAGGGGCAGATACGCAGTATTTT.

The rearrangement uses TRBV5-1 and TRBJ2-2; 10 bases are a match to TRBD1. The trim removed 4 bases at V and 7 bases at J, leaving 4 bases unmatched. Per the germline V gene, CDR1 is SGHRS and CDR2 is YFSETQ. CDR3 length equals 14 residues. The CDR3 DNA sequence: TGCGCCAGCAGCAGACAGGGGGCGGTCGGGGAGCTGTTTTTT. This encodes CASSRQGAVGELFF.

The chain carries TRBV6-1 and TRBJ2-7; a possible D gene is TRBD1 (6 bases). CDR3 length: 15 amino acids. V was clipped by 2 bases and J by 3 bases, with 14 bases between them. Germline CDR1 reads MNHNS; CDR2 reads SASEGT. CDR3 bases: TGTGCCAGCAGTGAAAGCTCCGGGACAATCTACGAGCAGTACTTC. This sequence encodes CASSESSGTIYEQYF.

At least ten counts were recorded for this clonotype. V usage is TRBV20-1 and J usage is TRBJ2-1; 14 bases agree with TRBD2. This CDR3 has 15 amino acids. Germline CDR1 and CDR2: DFQATT and SNEGSKA (reference sequence). With 6 bases clipped from V and 9 bases from J, the junction kept 10 bases outside the gene matches. The CDR3 DNA follows: TGCAGTGCCACCGGGACTAGCGGGAGAGTAGGTGAGCAGTTCTTC. It is translated as CSATGTSGRVGEQFF.

This chain joins TRBV7-2 and TRBJ2-2; possibly TRBD1 for D (5 bases). CDR1 SGHTA and CDR2 FQGNSA come from the germline V gene. This CDR3 region has 13 residues. Trimming shortened V by 5 bases and J by 6 bases, and 10 bases separated the two germline ends. This CDR3 is CASSNQGSGELFF. The CDR3 DNA sequence: TGTGCCAGCAGCAACCAGGGATCCGGGGAGCTGTTTTTT.

This chain uses TRBV5-6 with TRBJ2-2; TRBD1 is a possible D gene (6 bases). Germline CDR1 reads SGHDT; CDR2 reads YYEEEE. The ends were cut back, 5 bases at V and 3 bases at J, with 17 bases in the middle. The CDR3 loop spans 16 amino acids. In DNA form, the CDR3 reads TGTGCCAGCAGTTTCATGGACAGTAGGTACACCGGGGAGCTGTTTTTT. Amino acid sequence: CASSFMDSRYTGELFF. The variable domain in full, completed from reference TRBV5-6 and TRBJ2-2, reads DAGVTQSPTHLIKTRGQQVTLRCSPKSGHDTVSWYQQALGQGPQFIFQYYEEEERQRGNFPDRFSGHQFPNYSSELNVNALLLGDSALYLCASSFMDSRYTGELFFGEGSRLTVL.

The chain links TRBV12-3 or TRBV12-4 to TRBJ1-4; TRBD1 agrees at 8 bases. The V gene end was trimmed by 6 bases and the J gene end by 11 bases; junction bases not matched to a gene: 8. The CDR3 totals 13 residues. CDR3 coding DNA: TGTGCCAGCAGCCGAAGGACAGGGCAGAAACTGTTTTTT. As protein: CASSRRTGQKLFF.

This clonotype was seen more than once but under ten times. V and J are TRBV7-3 and TRBJ2-5; no reliable D call. Trimming left V 0 bases short and J 4 bases short, with 9 bases between. Germline V gives CDR1 SGHTA, CDR2 FQGTGA. The CDR3 spans 14 residues. DNA of the CDR3: TGTGCCAGCAGCTTAACCATGGGATCAGAGACCCAGTACTTC. It yields the protein CASSLTMGSETQYF.

This clonotype was seen a few times. The chain links TRBV6-2 or TRBV6-3 to TRBJ2-2; 10 nucleotides match TRBD2. Germline CDR1 MNHEY, CDR2 SVGEGT. CDR3 length equals 16 residues. After removal of 6 bases from V and 7 bases from J, the junction contained 11 bases not matched to a gene. The CDR3 DNA sequence: TGTGCCAGCAGCCACGACGGGACTAGCGAGGTCGGGGAGCTGTTTTTT. It yields the protein CASSHDGTSEVGELFF.

This clonotype turned up a few times. The chain has TRBV28 and TRBJ2-3; D possibly corresponds to TRBD2 (5 bases). Trimming removed 2 bases at V and 5 bases at J, with 14 bases between. The germline gives CDR1 MDHEN, CDR2 SYDVKM. CDR3 length: 15 amino acids. The CDR3 protein is CASSLASEGGDTQYF. CDR3 DNA sequence: TGTGCCAGCAGTTTAGCGTCCGAAGGAGGAGATACGCAGTATTTT.

The genes are TRBV5-1 and TRBJ2-2, with D possibly TRBD2 on 5 matching bases. V shed 2 bases and J shed 5 bases, with 7 bases lying between them. There are 13 residues in the CDR3. The V gene's germline CDR1 is SGHRS and CDR2 YFSETQ. The CDR3 spells CASSFGETGELFF. The CDR3 bases are TGCGCCAGCAGCTTCGGGGAAACCGGGGAGCTGTTTTTT.